Each of the 20 T cell receptor beta chains below was sequenced from the same sample in a study of somatic mutations in cytotoxic T cells in rheumatoid arthritis. Some clones are missing from TCRdb's copy, which holds only in-frame ones; the method was immunoSEQ multiplex PCR. This table has some 20,000 clones, about 65% appearing once. Sequenced: CD8+ T cells sorted from blood. The receptors come from an adult with rheumatoid arthritis.

This clone was counted a single time. The genes are TRBV2 and TRBJ1-1; the D gene is possibly TRBD1 (6 bases). The CDR3 is made up of 14 amino acids. Per germline, CDR1 SNHLY and CDR2 FYNNEI. V dropped 3 bases and J dropped 7 bases, with 15 bases sitting between them. Here the CDR3 reads CASSDLTGFVEAFF. The CDR3 DNA reads TGTGCCAGCAGTGACTTAACAGGGTTCGTTGAAGCTTTCTTT. The full variable domain, its missing parts supplied by reference TRBV2 and TRBJ1-1, is EPEVTQTPSHQVTQMGQEVILRCVPISNHLYFYWYRQILGQKVEFLVSFYNNEISEKSEIFDDQFSVERPDGSNFTLKIRSTKLEDSAMYFCASSDLTGFVEAFFGQGTRLTVV.

The V call is TRBV9, the J call TRBJ2-3, with 8 positions matching TRBD2. Looked up from germline, CDR1 is SGDLS and CDR2 is YYNGEE. Trimming cost V 4 bases and J 2 bases; bases outside gene matches: 12. The CDR3 is 17 amino acids. CDR3 sequence (DNA): TGTGCCAGCAGCCTTCATCGCGCGGGGGGCCCCACAGATACGCAGTATTTT. Translated: CASSLHRAGGPTDTQYF. Full variable domain (outside the CDR3, taken from reference TRBV9 and TRBJ2-3): DSGVTQTPKHLITATGQRVTLRCSPRSGDLSVYWYQQSLDQGLQFLIQYYNGEERAKGNILERFSAQQFPDLHSELNLSSLELGDSALYFCASSLHRAGGPTDTQYFGPGTRLTVL.

V usage is TRBV28 and J usage is TRBJ1-2; D ambiguous. V was shortened by 3 bases and J by 5 bases, with 16 bases between the two germline ends. Germline assignment: CDR1 MDHEN and CDR2 SYDVKM. This CDR3 comprises 15 residues. In DNA, the CDR3 is TGTGCCAGCAGTTTGTCCTTTGGAAACCGGTATGGCTACACCTTC. Amino acid sequence: CASSLSFGNRYGYTF.

The V gene is TRBV10-3, the J gene TRBJ1-1; a weak D match, TRBD1 (5 bases). Trimming shortened V by 11 bases and J by 3 bases, and 13 bases separated the two germline ends. CDR1 and CDR2 (germline): ENHRY, SYGVKD. This CDR3 spans 12 amino acids. In DNA form, the CDR3 reads TGTGCCCCGGGAGGGGAGGACACTGAAGCTTTCTTT. This sequence encodes CAPGGEDTEAFF.

This clone was observed a handful of times. The chain carries TRBV7-6 and TRBJ1-1; D is undetermined. Germline V gives CDR1 SGHVS, CDR2 FNYEAQ. There are 12 residues in the CDR3. V gave up 5 bases and J gave up 1 base, with 5 bases separating them. CDR3 sequence (DNA): TGTGCCAGCAGCGATTCGAACACTGAAGCTTTCTTT. Its translation is CASSDSNTEAFF.

The CDR3 nucleotides read TGCGCCAGCAGCCCATGGGTCTCGAACACTGAAGCTTTCTTT. It translates to CASSPWVSNTEAFF. V is TRBV4-1 and J is TRBJ1-1; D is unresolved. CDR1 and CDR2 (germline): MGHRA, YSYEKL. Trimming took off 4 bases at V and 1 base at J, with 10 bases between the two ends. The CDR3 totals 14 residues.

The rearrangement uses TRBV9 and TRBJ2-3, with 11 bases identical to TRBD2. Germline values: CDR1 SGDLS, CDR2 YYNGEE. CDR3 length: 15 residues. V trimming: 3 bases; J trimming: 6 bases; junction bases outside the gene matches: 6. The CDR3 DNA follows: TGTGCCAGCAGCGGTAGCGGGGGGGCCAGGGATACGCAGTATTTT. It codes for CASSGSGGARDTQYF.

This chain joins TRBV5-1 and TRBJ2-2; D might be TRBD1 or TRBD2, each matching 5 bases. The CDR3 is 15 amino acids. From germline, CDR1 is SGHRS and CDR2 YFSETQ. Trimming removed 0 bases at V and 8 bases at J, with 14 bases between. The CDR3 coding sequence is TGCGCCAGCAGCTTGGAGGCAGGGAGAGGAGGGGAGCTGTTTTTT. It translates to CASSLEAGRGGELFF.

This clone showed up just a few times. This chain joins TRBV7-9 and TRBJ1-5; D uncertain. V dropped 4 bases and J dropped 3 bases, with 4 bases sitting between them. The germline CDR1 and CDR2 sequences are SEHNR and FQNEAQ (reference sequence). The CDR3 runs 12 residues. CDR3 sequence reads: CASSSLNQPQHF. CDR3 DNA: TGTGCCAGCAGCTCCCTCAATCAGCCCCAGCATTTT.

The V call is TRBV30, the J call TRBJ2-2; maybe TRBD2 (5 bases). Germline V gives CDR1 GTSNPN, CDR2 SVGIG (reference sequence). The V end was cut by 4 bases, the J end by 6 bases, with 9 bases between. This CDR3 is 12 amino acids long. The CDR3 bases are TGTGCCTGGAATGAGGGAGCCGGGGAGCTGTTTTTT. Translating gives CAWNEGAGELFF. Full variable domain (outside the CDR3, taken from reference TRBV30 and TRBJ2-2): SQTIHQWPATLVQPVGSPLSLECTVEGTSNPNLYWYRQAAGRGLQLLFYSVGIGQISSEVPQNLSASRPQDRQFILSSKKLLLSDSGFYLCAWNEGAGELFFGEGSRLTVL.

This clone was counted only a few times. The chain combines TRBV7-2 with TRBJ2-7, with D possibly called TRBD1 or TRBD2 (5 bases each). The CDR3 runs to 14 residues. CDR1 and CDR2 (germline): SGHTA, FQGNSA. Trimming removed 3 bases at V and 4 bases at J, with 13 bases between. DNA of the CDR3: TGTGCCAGCAGCTTCCCCGGGACCCTGTACGAGCAGTACTTC. Translating it yields CASSFPGTLYEQYF.

This clone has just one count. V is TRBV9 and J is TRBJ1-2; the D is unclear. CDR1 SGDLS and CDR2 YYNGEE come from the germline V gene. The germline V and J ends were trimmed by 3 bases and 8 bases, with 8 bases remaining between them. CDR3 size: 11 residues. The chain's CDR3 is CASSALGGYTF. The CDR3 coding sequence is TGTGCCAGCAGCGCCCTGGGGGGCTACACCTTC.

The gene calls are TRBV27 and TRBJ2-3, with 7 bases matching TRBD2. This CDR3 region has 13 residues. The J segment lost 4 bases and the V segment lost 5 bases, leaving 3 bases of the junction unmatched. Germline lookup yields CDR1 MNHEY and CDR2 SMNVEV (reference sequence). CDR3 loop: CASSARGADTQYF. CDR3 coding DNA: TGTGCCAGCAGTGCCCGGGGGGCAGATACGCAGTATTTT.

This clone was seen more than once but under ten times. This rearrangement joins TRBV13 to TRBJ2-5; D remains unclear. CDR3 length: 14 residues. The V gene lost 2 bases and the J gene lost 4 bases, with 11 bases spanning the gap. Germline lookup yields CDR1 PRHDT and CDR2 FYEKMQ (reference sequence). The CDR3 loop is CASSLWTVGETQYF. CDR3 DNA sequence: TGTGCCAGCAGCTTATGGACCGTAGGAGAGACCCAGTACTTC.

A few counts support this clone. The identical CDR3 is also encoded by other nucleotide sequences in the sample. V is TRBV5-1 and J is TRBJ2-7, with 12 bases identical to TRBD1. The CDR3 totals 18 residues. CDR1 SGHRS and CDR2 YFSETQ come from the germline V gene. J lost 0 bases, V lost 4 bases, and 11 bases had no gene match. CDR3 residues: CASSATGQGATTSYEQYF. CDR3 DNA sequence: TGCGCCAGCAGCGCGACGGGACAGGGGGCAACAACCTCCTACGAGCAGTACTTC.

The V gene is TRBV11-2, the J gene TRBJ1-2; TRBD1 matches at 8 bases. Germline trimming cut 5 bases from V and 6 bases from J; bases unmatched to any gene: 14. The CDR3 runs 16 residues. Germline V gene sequence: CDR1 SGHAT, CDR2 FQNNGV. In nucleotides, the CDR3 is TGTGCCAGCAGCCCACGACACGTGGACAGGGTAGATGGCTACACCTTC. As protein: CASSPRHVDRVDGYTF.

The chain uses TRBV6-4 and TRBJ2-2, with 8 bases matching TRBD1. Germline CDR1 and CDR2: MRHNA and SNTAGT. CDR3 length equals 14 residues. V shed 2 bases, J shed 5 bases, and the junction held 1 base outside the gene matches. This chain's CDR3 is CASSDRTGTGELFF. In nucleotides, the CDR3 is TGTGCCAGCAGTGACCGGACAGGGACCGGGGAGCTGTTTTTT.

This rearrangement joins TRBV18 to TRBJ2-7; a possible D gene is TRBD1 (6 bases). The CDR3 consists of 13 residues. With 3 bases removed from V and 5 bases from J, the gap between germline ends came to 11 bases. Germline V gene lookup returns CDR1 KGHSH and CDR2 LQKENI. CDR3 DNA: TGTGCCAGCTCACCTAACAGGGTGGACGAGCAGTACTTC. It yields the protein CASSPNRVDEQYF. Drawing the rest from reference TRBV18 and TRBJ2-7, the complete variable domain is NAGVMQNPRHLVRRRGQEARLRCSPMKGHSHVYWYRQLPEEGLKFMVYLQKENIIDESGMPKERFSAEFPKEGPSILRIQQVVRGDSAAYFCASSPNRVDEQYFGPGTRLTVT.

About this clone itself: One end of the junction does not line up with germline, which may come from a read error. The chain has TRBV7-7 and TRBJ1-1; D call uncertain. This CDR3 spans 16 amino acids. Germline loops: CDR1 SSHAT, CDR2 FNYEAQ (reference sequence). DNA for the CDR3: TGTGCTAGCAGCTTATGGACGCCTACCTCTGGGACTGAAGCTTTCTTT. Residues: CASSLWTPTSGTEAFF.

The count of this clone is one. The genes are TRBV5-1 and TRBJ1-4; possible D gene TRBD1, 5 bases. The germline V gene encodes CDR1 SGHRS and CDR2 YFSETQ. V dropped 1 base and J dropped 5 bases, with 12 bases sitting between them. The CDR3 sequence is 15 residues long. This CDR3 reads CASSLLGTGNEKLFF. The DNA of the CDR3 is TGCGCCAGCAGCTTGTTAGGGACGGGAAATGAAAAACTGTTTTTT.